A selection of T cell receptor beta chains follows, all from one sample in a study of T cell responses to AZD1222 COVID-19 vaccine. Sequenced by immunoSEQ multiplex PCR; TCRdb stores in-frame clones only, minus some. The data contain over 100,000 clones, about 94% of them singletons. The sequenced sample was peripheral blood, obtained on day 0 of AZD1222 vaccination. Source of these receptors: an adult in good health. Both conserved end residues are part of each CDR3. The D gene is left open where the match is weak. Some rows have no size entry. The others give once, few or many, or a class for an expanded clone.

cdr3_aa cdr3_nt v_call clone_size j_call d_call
CASRQGSSGELFF TGTGCCAGCCGACAGGGGAGTTCCGGGGAGCTGTTTTTT TRBV2 NA TRBJ2-2 TRBD1
CAIRKAGGGETQYF TGTGCCATCAGAAAAGCAGGGGGCGGAGAGACCCAGTACTTC TRBV10-3 NA TRBJ2-5 TRBD1
CASSQGTYYGYTF TGTGCCAGCAGCCAAGGGACGTACTATGGCTACACCTTC TRBV14 NA TRBJ1-2 NA
CASSQGWNTEAFF TGCGCCAGCAGCCAGGGTTGGAACACTGAAGCTTTCTTT TRBV4-3 NA TRBJ1-1 NA
CASSLSNTEAFF TGTGCCAGCAGTTTATCGAACACTGAAGCTTTCTTT TRBV28 NA TRBJ1-1 NA
CASSYSPDTQYF TGTGCCAGCAGTTATAGCCCAGATACGCAGTATTTT TRBV6-5 NA TRBJ2-3 NA
CASSQGWGGQETQYF TGCGCCAGCAGCCAAGGCTGGGGGGGGCAAGAGACCCAGTACTTC TRBV4-1 NA TRBJ2-5 TRBD2
CASRPGGGNTGELFF TGTGCCAGCAGGCCCGGAGGGGGCAACACCGGGGAGCTGTTTTTT TRBV3-1/TRBV3-2 NA TRBJ2-2 NA
CASSGGTGGWYEQYF TGCGCCAGCAGTGGGGGGACAGGGGGTTGGTACGAGCAGTACTTC TRBV10-2 once TRBJ2-7 TRBD1
CASSLSGSSYNEQFF TGCGCCAGCAGCTTGAGCGGGAGCTCCTACAATGAGCAGTTCTTC TRBV5-1 NA TRBJ2-1 TRBD2
CASSLTAASADTQYF TGTGCCAGCAGCTTAACGGCGGCTAGTGCAGATACGCAGTATTTT TRBV7-2 NA TRBJ2-3 NA
CAWRGELEVGELFF TGTGCCTGGAGGGGGGAACTAGAGGTCGGGGAGCTGTTTTTT TRBV30 NA TRBJ2-2 NA
CASSTLAGVYNEQFF TGTGCCAGCAGCACTCTAGCGGGAGTCTACAATGAGCAGTTCTTC TRBV9 NA TRBJ2-1 TRBD2
CASSPSRRWTQYF TGTGCCAGCAGCCCGTCCCGACGGTGGACCCAGTACTTC TRBV7-8 NA TRBJ2-5 NA
CAWSAGDGAYEQYF TGTGCCTGGAGTGCAGGGGACGGGGCCTACGAGCAGTACTTC TRBV30 NA TRBJ2-7 NA
CASSLSSGRVPTGELFF TGTGCCAGCAGTTTATCGAGCGGGAGGGTTCCCACCGGGGAGCTGTTTTTT TRBV27 NA TRBJ2-2 TRBD2
CASSPTGVGGKLFF TGTGCCAGCTCACCTACAGGGGTTGGTGGAAAACTGTTTTTT TRBV18 NA TRBJ1-4 TRBD1
CASSLGTRQGPNTEAFF TGTGCCAGCAGCTTGGGGACCCGACAGGGGCCGAACACTGAAGCTTTCTTT TRBV5-7 NA TRBJ1-1 TRBD1
CASSELRGGIYSPLHF TGTGCCAGCAGTGAACTGAGGGGCGGTATCTATTCACCCCTCCACTTT TRBV6-1 NA TRBJ1-6 NA
CASSEFPSGSYEQYF TGTGCCAGCAGTGAATTTCCTAGCGGGAGCTACGAGCAGTACTTC TRBV2 once TRBJ2-7 TRBD2
CASSFNPPGTGARAFF TGTGCCAGCAGTTTCAATCCCCCTGGGACAGGGGCGCGAGCTTTCTTT TRBV27 NA TRBJ1-1 TRBD1
CAIRAQVPNTGELFF TGTGCCATCAGGGCACAGGTGCCGAACACCGGGGAGCTGTTTTTT TRBV10-3 NA TRBJ2-2 NA
CATQISSKNEKLFF TGTGCCACTCAGATCAGCAGCAAGAATGAAAAACTGTTTTTT TRBV7-4 once TRBJ1-4 NA
CASSQATRQGAEKLFF TGCGCCAGCAGCCAAGCGACGAGACAGGGCGCTGAAAAACTGTTTTTT TRBV4-3 NA TRBJ1-4 TRBD1
CASSLASQSSGANVLTF TGTGCCAGCAGTTTAGCGTCCCAAAGCTCTGGGGCCAACGTCCTGACTTTC TRBV28 NA TRBJ2-6 NA
CASSQDGTGGYGYTF TGTGCCAGCAGCCAAGATGGGACAGGCGGCTATGGCTACACCTTC TRBV3-1/TRBV3-2 NA TRBJ1-2 TRBD1
CASSLNGAGTNYGYTF TGTGCCAGCAGTTTAAATGGGGCCGGAACTAACTATGGCTACACCTTC TRBV28 NA TRBJ1-2 NA